A selection of T cell receptor beta chains follows, all from one sample in a study of memory CD4+ T cells and cytomegalovirus serostatus. TCRdb's table, derived via immunoSEQ multiplex PCR, lists solely in-frame clones and lacks some. This table holds about 64,000 clones, approximately 71% found once. Specimen: memory CD4+ T cells from blood. These receptors originate from an adult in good health and CMV-seronegative. Both conserved end residues are part of each CDR3. A D gene is named only where the DNA matches it firmly. Part of the rows lack a size; the others show once, few, many or a class for expanded clones.

CDR3: CATSGQENTEAFF
DNA: TGTGCCACCTCAGGACAGGAGAACACTGAAGCTTTCTTT
J: TRBJ1-1
D: TRBD1
V: TRBV2
size: once

CDR3: CASTRTGNYGYTF
DNA: TGTGCCAGTACCCGGACAGGGAACTATGGCTACACCTTC
J: TRBJ1-2
D: TRBD1
V: TRBV19
size: few

CDR3: CASSLAGVMDTEAFF
DNA: TGTGCCAGCAGCTTGGCGGGGGTTATGGACACTGAAGCTTTCTTT
J: TRBJ1-1
D: .
V: TRBV5-6
size: .

CDR3: CASGGKISYEQYF
DNA: TGTGCCAGCGGGGGGAAAATCTCCTACGAGCAGTACTTC
J: TRBJ2-7
D: .
V: TRBV21-1
size: .

CDR3: CASSPRRIDTGELFF
DNA: TGCGCCAGCAGCCCCAGAAGGATCGACACCGGGGAGCTGTTTTTT
J: TRBJ2-2
D: .
V: TRBV4-1
size: .

CDR3: CASIGIMNTEAFF
DNA: TGTGCCAGCATAGGGATAATGAACACTGAAGCTTTCTTT
J: TRBJ1-1
D: .
V: TRBV28
size: .

CDR3: CASSPPTKPVLAYEQYF
DNA: TGTGCCAGCTCACCACCCACCAAGCCAGTCTTGGCCTACGAGCAGTACTTC
J: TRBJ2-7
D: .
V: TRBV18
size: once

CDR3: CASSEYSGNYGYTF
DNA: TGTGCCAGCAGTGAATATTCAGGGAACTATGGCTACACCTTC
J: TRBJ1-2
D: .
V: TRBV25-1
size: .

CDR3: CASSFGGQGEKLFF
DNA: TGTGCCAGCAGTTTTGGGGGGCAAGGTGAAAAACTGTTTTTT
J: TRBJ1-4
D: .
V: TRBV28
size: once

CDR3: CASSGIGVGTDTQYF
DNA: TGTGCCAGCAGTGGTATAGGGGTTGGCACAGATACGCAGTATTTT
J: TRBJ2-3
D: .
V: TRBV6-1
size: .

CDR3: CASSQDNSDTQYF
DNA: TGCGCCAGCAGCCAAGATAACTCAGATACGCAGTATTTT
J: TRBJ2-3
D: .
V: TRBV4-1
size: .

CDR3: CSGDTMNTEAFF
DNA: TGCAGCGGGGATACCATGAACACTGAAGCTTTCTTT
J: TRBJ1-1
D: .
V: TRBV29-1
size: few

CDR3: CATSRGPGRTSGANVLTF
DNA: TGTGCCACCAGCAGAGGCCCCGGTAGGACCTCTGGGGCCAACGTCCTGACTTTC
J: TRBJ2-6
D: .
V: TRBV15
size: few

CDR3: CAISRDRGTYEQYF
DNA: TGTGCCATCAGCCGGGACAGGGGAACCTACGAGCAGTACTTC
J: TRBJ2-7
D: TRBD1
V: TRBV10-3
size: .

CDR3: CASSQAPRGQATNYGYTF
DNA: TGCGCCAGCAGCCAAGCGCCGAGGGGACAGGCTACCAACTATGGCTACACCTTC
J: TRBJ1-2
D: TRBD1
V: TRBV4-1
size: .

CDR3: CASSVGQAGELFF
DNA: TGTGCCAGCAGCGTAGGACAGGCCGGGGAGCTGTTTTTT
J: TRBJ2-2
D: .
V: TRBV9
size: .

CDR3: CAIRGTGDGSYNEQFF
DNA: TGTGCCATCAGGGGGACAGGGGATGGCTCCTACAATGAGCAGTTCTTC
J: TRBJ2-1
D: TRBD1
V: TRBV10-3
size: few

CDR3: CASSLIDRGDYGYTF
DNA: TGTGCCAGCAGCCTTATAGACAGGGGAGACTATGGCTACACCTTC
J: TRBJ1-2
D: TRBD1
V: TRBV11-2
size: .

CDR3: CASSLTGKYEQYF
DNA: TGTGCCAGCTCACTGACAGGGAAGTACGAGCAGTACTTC
J: TRBJ2-7
D: TRBD1
V: TRBV18
size: .

CDR3: CASSQVAITGNTIYF
DNA: TGTGCCAGCAGCCAAGTCGCCATCACTGGAAACACCATATATTTT
J: TRBJ1-3
D: .
V: TRBV14
size: .

CDR3: CASSLALGDSTRVSPLHF
DNA: TGTGCCAGCAGCTTAGCGTTGGGGGACAGCACCCGCGTTTCACCCCTCCACTTT
J: TRBJ1-6
D: TRBD1
V: TRBV7-9
size: .

CDR3: CASKTGPQIGETQYF
DNA: TGCGCCAGCAAGACCGGGCCCCAAATTGGGGAGACCCAGTACTTC
J: TRBJ2-5
D: .
V: TRBV10-2
size: few

CDR3: CASSEGGRGNQPQHF
DNA: TGTGCCAGCTCGGAGGGGGGTAGGGGCAATCAGCCCCAGCATTTT
J: TRBJ1-5
D: .
V: TRBV18
size: few

CDR3: CASSSQTQGARGYTF
DNA: TGCGCCAGCAGCTCGCAGACACAGGGGGCGCGGGGCTACACCTTC
J: TRBJ1-2
D: TRBD1
V: TRBV5-1
size: .

CDR3: CASKGQAGNTIYF
DNA: TGTGCCAGCAAGGGACAAGCTGGAAACACCATATATTTT
J: TRBJ1-3
D: .
V: TRBV7-2
size: .